This TCR beta chain was sequenced during a study of T cells in Graves' hyperthyroidism and ophthalmopathy. Notes on the study in general: Blood also contained most expanded thyroid clonotypes above 0.001.

The sample holds a few counts of this clonotype. Its antigen remains unknown. Compared with germline, one end of the junction differs, possibly owing to a read error. Any patient presenting with uncontrolled infection, other autoimmune disease, pregnancy or lactation was left out. The TCR beta CDR3 regions underwent amplification using RNA transcripts as the source. HTBI primers were employed in a first-round RT-PCR of the TCR CDR3. MiXCR, run by TCRdb on the multiplex PCR reads, gives a single entry per CDR3 protein. Seen here are hundreds of thousands of distinct CDR3 sequences, 14% to 15% observed once, and the top ten hold about 12%. Input material: blood. The TCR was taken from a man between 18 and 35 years old with Graves' ophthalmopathy.

DNA for the CDR3: TGTGCCAGCAGCTCTGGGACAGGGCAGGGCACTGAAGCTTCCTTT. It encodes CASSSGTGQGTEASF. This chain links TRBV7-9 with TRBJ1-1; 9 bases map to TRBD1. This CDR3 comprises 15 residues. CDR1 and CDR2 from the germline V gene are SEHNR and FQNEAQ (reference sequence).